Presented here are 12 T cell receptor beta chains from one specimen sequenced in a study of T cell changes during pregnancy in multiple sclerosis. Measured with immunoSEQ multiplex PCR; TCRdb has only the in-frame clones, and not every one. The table includes 8,600 or so clones, 70% to 90% detected once. Sequenced material: CD8+ T cells from peripheral blood mononuclear cells, taken in the first trimester of pregnancy. Receptor source: a female donor in good health, enrolled as a control in a pregnancy study.

The chain couples TRBV2 to TRBJ1-4; 9 nucleotides agree with TRBD1. The trim removed 6 bases at V and 7 bases at J, leaving 9 bases unmatched. CDR3 length equals 15 residues. Germline loops: CDR1 SNHLY, CDR2 FYNNEI. The DNA of the CDR3 is TGTGCCAGCAGAGTCACACAGGGGGCAGGTGAAAAACTGTTTTTT. It specifies CASRVTQGAGEKLFF.

This clone came up once. The chain is built from TRBV13 and TRBJ2-3; 7 bases are a match to TRBD2. Germline lookup yields CDR1 PRHDT and CDR2 FYEKMQ (reference sequence). CDR3 size: 17 residues. The ends lost 0 bases at V and 0 bases at J; junction bases unmatched: 6. In nucleotides, the CDR3 is TGTGCCAGCAGCTTAGGATTAGCGGGTTATAGCACAGATACGCAGTATTTT. As protein: CASSLGLAGYSTDTQYF.

This chain joins TRBV4-1 and TRBJ2-1, with unresolved D. Trimming took off 1 base at V and 9 bases at J, with 7 bases between the two ends. The length of the CDR3 is 12 residues. The germline V gene has CDR1 MGHRA and CDR2 YSYEKL. CDR3 bases: TGCGCCAGCAGCCAAGTAGTTGCTGAGCAGTTCTTC. This gives the protein CASSQVVAEQFF.

This clone showed up just a few times. The rearrangement joins TRBV25-1 to TRBJ2-2; D is possibly TRBD1 (5 bases). Germline CDR1 and CDR2: MGHDK and SYGVNS. This CDR3 contains 14 residues. The V gene lost 2 bases and the J gene lost 6 bases, with 10 bases spanning the gap. CDR3 in amino acids: CASSEGHDAGELFF. The CDR3 DNA reads TGTGCCAGCAGTGAAGGACACGATGCCGGGGAGCTGTTTTTT.

V and J are TRBV30 and TRBJ2-7; 9 nucleotides line up with TRBD1. The trim removed 3 bases at V and 7 bases at J, leaving 7 bases unmatched. CDR1 is GTSNPN and CDR2 is SVGIG in the germline V gene (reference sequence). The CDR3 loop spans 13 amino acids. CDR3 residues: CAWRGQGVGEQYF. The CDR3 DNA sequence: TGTGCCTGGAGGGGACAGGGCGTGGGAGAGCAGTACTTC.

J is TRBJ2-7 and V is TRBV5-4, with TRBD2 matching over 9 bases. Germline lookup yields CDR1 SGHNT and CDR2 YYREEE (reference sequence). This CDR3 comprises 15 residues. Trimming removed 3 bases from V and 2 bases from J; junction bases left unmatched: 6. CDR3 in DNA: TGTGCCAGCAGCTCGGGACTAGCTGGGACCTACGAGCAGTACTTC. The encoded protein is CASSSGLAGTYEQYF. Variable domain in full (rest from reference TRBV5-4 and TRBJ2-7): ETGVTQSPTHLIKTRGQQVTLRCSSQSGHNTVSWYQQALGQGPQFIFQYYREEENGRGNFPPRFSGLQFPNYSSELNVNALELDDSALYLCASSSGLAGTYEQYFGPGTRLTVT.

This clone was observed a single time. The chain combines TRBV6-4 with TRBJ2-3; 10 bases line up with TRBD2. The CDR3 runs to 14 residues. The junction had 5 bases not matched to a gene; V was cut back by 6 bases and J by 5 bases. Germline lookup yields CDR1 MRHNA and CDR2 SNTAGT. CDR3 sequence reads: CASSVAGGQDTQYF. The CDR3 nucleotides are TGTGCCAGCAGCGTAGCGGGGGGACAAGATACGCAGTATTTT.

Only one count was recorded for this clone. The chain is built from TRBV27 and TRBJ1-2; TRBD1 aligns across 7 bases. V shed 5 bases, J shed 3 bases, and the junction held 6 bases outside the gene matches. This CDR3 is 14 amino acids long. Germline loops: CDR1 MNHEY, CDR2 SMNVEV (reference sequence). CDR3 nucleotide sequence: TGTGCCAGCAGTAAGGGACAGCTTGACTATGGCTACACCTTC. Translation: CASSKGQLDYGYTF.

V usage is TRBV19 and J usage is TRBJ1-1; maybe TRBD1 (6 bases). V was shortened by 3 bases and J by 1 base, with 15 bases between the two germline ends. In germline, CDR1 is LNHDA, CDR2 SQIVND (reference sequence). The CDR3 contains 16 residues. CDR3 loop: CASSILPEQGNTEAFF. The CDR3 region has the DNA TGTGCCAGTAGTATCCTCCCCGAACAGGGGAACACTGAAGCTTTCTTT.

This clone was seen a single time. The DNA for the CDR3 is TGTGCCAGCAGCTTAGATACGTGGGTAACGGGTACTGAAGCTTTCTTT. This gives the protein CASSLDTWVTGTEAFF. J is TRBJ1-1 and V is TRBV11-2; D ambiguous. In germline, CDR1 is SGHAT, CDR2 FQNNGV. The CDR3 totals 16 residues. V was cut by 0 bases and J by 5 bases, with 16 bases left in between. The variable domain in full, completed from reference TRBV11-2 and TRBJ1-1, reads EAGVAQSPRYKIIEKRQSVAFWCNPISGHATLYWYQQILGQGPKLLIQFQNNGVVDDSQLPKDRFSAERLKGVDSTLKIQPAKLEDSAVYLCASSLDTWVTGTEAFFGQGTRLTVV.

This chain uses TRBV7-9 with TRBJ2-1, with 7 bases matching TRBD2. Germline V lookup: CDR1 SEHNR, CDR2 FQNEAQ (reference sequence). The CDR3 has 15 residues. Trimming cost V 7 bases and J 4 bases; bases outside gene matches: 10. This CDR3 is CASTPGGSRYNEQFF. DNA for the CDR3: TGTGCCAGCACCCCGGGGGGTTCAAGGTACAATGAGCAGTTCTTC.

This clone came up once. The CDR3, as DNA: TGTGCCAGCAGTCCACTGACAGGGGTGAACACTGAAGCTTTCTTT. Its protein is CASSPLTGVNTEAFF. The chain has TRBV7-9 and TRBJ1-1, with 8 bases fitting TRBD1. V was pared by 6 bases and J by 0 bases, with 6 bases of the junction left unmatched. This CDR3 has 15 amino acids. Germline values: CDR1 SEHNR, CDR2 FQNEAQ (reference sequence).